The 30 T cell receptor beta chains below all came from one sample that was sequenced in a study of post-analysis software for immune sequencing data. Every TCR beta cDNA library bore unique molecular identifiers. TCRdb reanalysed the PCR reads using MiXCR and keeps one entry per CDR3 protein. The sample has about 500,000 distinct CDR3 sequences, nearly 45% seen once; the top ten hold about an eighth. Study-wide results and caveats: TRBV segments more frequent in patients than in controls numbered several and included TRBV5-6, TRBV5-1 and TRBV20-1.

These receptors lack a known antigen. The specimen was blood. These receptors all stem from a girl aged 5-17 years with multiple sclerosis.

A few counts support this clonotype. The chain recombines TRBV20-1 with TRBJ1-2; 7 nucleotides line up with TRBD1. The CDR3 has 16 residues. The V segment lost 0 bases and the J segment 4 bases; nucleotides outside the gene matches: 11. Germline CDR1 and CDR2: DFQATT and SNEGSKA (reference sequence). This CDR3 reads CSARDLGTEIGYGYTF. The CDR3, as DNA: TGCAGTGCTAGAGACCTTGGGACAGAGATCGGCTATGGCTACACCTTC.

There are a few counts of this clonotype. The V and J genes are TRBV28 and TRBJ1-1; tentatively, D is TRBD1 (5 bases). This CDR3 is built from 14 residues. The V gene lost 8 bases and the J gene lost 0 bases, with 13 bases spanning the gap. Germline V gene data show CDR1 as MDHEN and CDR2 as SYDVKM. This CDR3 is CASFGTPLNTEAFF. CDR3 bases: TGTGCCAGCTTTGGGACGCCCCTGAACACTGAAGCTTTCTTT.

The chain has TRBV7-9 and TRBJ2-5; TRBD2 matches at 9 bases. This CDR3 is 14 amino acids long. Germline CDR1 reads SEHNR; CDR2 reads FQNEAQ (reference sequence). Trimming took 6 bases from V and 5 from J; bases not matched to a gene: 7. CDR3 amino acids: CASRAREGQETQYF. CDR3 coding DNA: TGTGCCAGCAGAGCGCGGGAGGGCCAGGAGACCCAGTACTTC.

The table lists this clonotype with a few counts. The chain links TRBV29-1 to TRBJ2-3; either TRBD1 or TRBD2 may fit D (5 bases each). V was shortened by 3 bases and J by 4 bases, with 17 bases between the two germline ends. This CDR3 has 15 amino acids. Germline CDR1 reads SQVTM; CDR2 reads ANQGSEA. The CDR3 sequence: CSVDLRDAEADTQYF. The CDR3 DNA is TGCAGCGTTGACCTCCGGGACGCGGAGGCAGATACGCAGTATTTT.

The rearrangement uses TRBV7-3 and TRBJ2-5; D may be TRBD2 (5 bases). V was cut by 5 bases and J by 4 bases, with 14 bases left in between. In germline, CDR1 is SGHTA, CDR2 FQGTGA. The CDR3 is 14 residues long. The chain's CDR3 is CASSPRVGRETQYF. The CDR3 DNA follows: TGTGCCAGCAGCCCGCGAGTGGGGAGAGAGACCCAGTACTTC.

This clonotype came up a few times. V usage is TRBV29-1 and J usage is TRBJ2-3; D not resolved. CDR1 is SQVTM, CDR2 ANQGSEA, per germline. V was cut by 0 bases and J by 8 bases, with 6 bases left in between. The CDR3 is 11 residues long. The DNA for the CDR3 is TGCAGCGTTGAAGAAGGCGGTACGCAGTATTTT. Its protein is CSVEEGGTQYF.

The V gene is TRBV3-1, the J gene TRBJ2-1; unclear D gene. The CDR3 is 16 amino acids. Germline CDR1 is LGHDT and CDR2 is YNNKEL (reference sequence). V lost 0 bases to trimming and J lost 5 bases, with 14 bases between them. The chain's CDR3 is CASSQDPATYNNEQFF. The CDR3 nucleotides read TGTGCCAGCAGCCAAGACCCAGCTACATACAACAATGAGCAGTTCTTC.

The CDR3 spells CASREGRGQAGIYEQYF. CDR3 DNA: TGTGCCAGCAGGGAAGGAAGGGGACAGGCGGGTATTTACGAGCAGTACTTC. V gene TRBV6-4 combines with J gene TRBJ2-7; 8 nucleotides agree with TRBD1. The CDR3 spans 17 residues. Losses at the gene ends were 6 bases for V and 4 bases for J; bases not matched to a gene: 17. The germline gives CDR1 MRHNA, CDR2 SNTAGT.

CDR3 DNA: TGTGCCAGCAGTCAGGGACAGAGCACAGATACGCAGTATTTT. Translating it yields CASSQGQSTDTQYF. The chain carries TRBV5-8 and TRBJ2-3; 7 nucleotides line up with TRBD1. The ends lost 5 bases at V and 0 bases at J; junction bases unmatched: 3. The germline V gene has CDR1 SGHTS and CDR2 YDEGEE. The CDR3 covers 14 residues.

This clonotype has just a few counts. The gene calls are TRBV12-5 and TRBJ2-5; D remains ambiguous. Trimming removed 5 bases from V and 5 bases from J, with 15 bases in between. The CDR3 is 14 amino acids. CDR1 is LGHNT and CDR2 is FRNRAP in the germline V gene. This CDR3 is CASGQTPDRETQYF. The CDR3 region has the DNA TGTGCTAGTGGTCAAACCCCGGATCGGGAGACCCAGTACTTC. The full variable domain, with the rest looked up from reference TRBV12-5 and TRBJ2-5, is DARVTQTPRHKVTEMGQEVTMRCQPILGHNTVFWYRQTMMQGLELLAYFRNRAPLDDSGMPKDRFSAEMPDATLATLKIQPSEPRDSAVYFCASGQTPDRETQYFGPGTRLLVL.

V and J are TRBV7-3 and TRBJ2-7; 7 bases are shared with TRBD2. Germline lookup yields CDR1 SGHTA and CDR2 FQGTGA. V shed 5 bases and J 4 bases; nucleotides not matched to a gene: 11. The CDR3 is 15 amino acids. The CDR3 DNA sequence: TGTGCCAGCAGCGTGACTAGCAACCCTGTGTACGAGCAGTACTTC. Its protein product is CASSVTSNPVYEQYF.

V is TRBV5-1 and J is TRBJ1-2, with D unresolved. Germline-derived CDR1 and CDR2 are SGHRS and YFSETQ. V lost 2 bases and J 5 bases, leaving 10 bases between the germline ends. This CDR3 contains 13 residues. The chain's CDR3 is CASSFLRSYGYTF. The DNA for the CDR3 is TGCGCCAGCAGCTTTCTGCGATCTTATGGCTACACCTTC. Together with reference TRBV5-1 and TRBJ1-2, the CDR3 gives the full variable domain: KAGVTQTPRYLIKTRGQQVTLSCSPISGHRSVSWYQQTPGQGLQFLFEYFSETQRNKGNFPGRFSGRQFSNSRSEMNVSTLELGDSALYLCASSFLRSYGYTFGSGTRLTVV.

This chain connects TRBV20-1 to TRBJ2-2, with 8 positions matching TRBD2. V was clipped by 1 base and J by 2 bases; unmatched bases: 3. Germline CDR1 DFQATT, CDR2 SNEGSKA (reference sequence). The CDR3 length is 15 residues. CDR3 sequence (DNA): TGCAGTGCTAGAGGTAGCGGGATTAACACCGGGGAGCTGTTTTTT. Protein sequence: CSARGSGINTGELFF.

The sample holds a few counts of this clonotype. The CDR3 nucleotides read TGCGCCAGCAGCCAAGGGGCCGGGTCTGGGGACATTCAGTACTTC. It codes for CASSQGAGSGDIQYF. This chain joins TRBV4-1 and TRBJ2-4; D gene ambiguous. V lost 1 base, J lost 8 bases, and 15 bases lay in between. The CDR3 runs to 15 residues. The germline V gene has CDR1 MGHRA and CDR2 YSYEKL.

The rearrangement uses TRBV7-2 and TRBJ1-4; D is undetermined. Trimming removed 3 bases at V and 6 bases at J, with 8 bases between. Germline lookup yields CDR1 SGHTA and CDR2 FQGNSA. The CDR3 is 13 amino acids. CDR3 DNA: TGTGCCAGCAGCTTTTCAGGCTATGAAAAACTGTTTTTT. Its translation is CASSFSGYEKLFF.

The J gene is TRBJ2-5, the V gene TRBV14; 7 bases fit TRBD1. Trimming took 4 bases from V and 5 from J; bases not matched to a gene: 7. The CDR3 is made up of 14 amino acids. The germline CDR1 and CDR2 sequences are SGHDN and FVKESK. The CDR3 region is CASSRTGLPETQYF. The DNA of the CDR3 is TGTGCCAGCAGCCGGACAGGCCTCCCGGAGACCCAGTACTTC.

This clonotype was seen more than once but under ten times. V and J are TRBV5-1 and TRBJ2-7; 9 bases are a match to TRBD1. The V segment lost 4 bases and the J segment 3 bases; nucleotides outside the gene matches: 2. The CDR3 totals 13 residues. Germline V gene lookup returns CDR1 SGHRS and CDR2 YFSETQ. The DNA of the CDR3 is TGCGCCAGCAGCGTGGACAGGGGCTACGAGCAGTACTTC. This gives the protein CASSVDRGYEQYF. Based on the CDR3 plus reference TRBV5-1 and TRBJ2-7, the full variable domain is KAGVTQTPRYLIKTRGQQVTLSCSPISGHRSVSWYQQTPGQGLQFLFEYFSETQRNKGNFPGRFSGRQFSNSRSEMNVSTLELGDSALYLCASSVDRGYEQYFGPGTRLTVT.

Only a few counts were recorded for this clonotype. The gene calls are TRBV20-1 and TRBJ2-1, with D possibly matching TRBD2 (6 bases). With 5 bases removed from V and 1 base from J, the gap between germline ends came to 12 bases. The CDR3 loop spans 14 amino acids. Looked up from germline, CDR1 is DFQATT and CDR2 is SNEGSKA (reference sequence). Here the CDR3 DNA reads TGCAGTGCTTCGGGAGTTTGGTCCTACAATGAGCAGTTCTTC. It translates to CSASGVWSYNEQFF.

This chain connects TRBV29-1 to TRBJ2-1; no clear D. This CDR3 is 14 amino acids long. Trimming took off 4 bases at V and 0 bases at J, with 10 bases between the two ends. CDR1 is SQVTM, CDR2 ANQGSEA, per germline. CDR3 residues: CSVVGQLSYNEQFF. In nucleotides, the CDR3 is TGCAGCGTTGTGGGCCAACTCTCCTACAATGAGCAGTTCTTC.

V usage is TRBV20-1 and J usage is TRBJ1-5; D is uncertain. Germline V gives CDR1 DFQATT, CDR2 SNEGSKA (reference sequence). V gave up 3 bases and J gave up 7 bases, with 10 bases separating them. This CDR3 comprises 12 residues. As DNA, the CDR3 is TGCAGTGCTAGTCCGGGGTACCAGCCCCAGCATTTT. Amino acids: CSASPGYQPQHF.

This clonotype was detected a few times. This chain connects TRBV20-1 to TRBJ2-7; 9 bases agree with TRBD1. V was clipped by 4 bases and J by 1 base; unmatched bases: 2. CDR1 DFQATT and CDR2 SNEGSKA come from the germline V gene (reference sequence). The CDR3 extends over 13 amino acids. The CDR3 DNA follows: TGCAGTGCTATCGGGACAGGGTCCTACGAGCAGTACTTC. This sequence encodes CSAIGTGSYEQYF.

The V and J genes are TRBV6-1 and TRBJ1-5; the D is unclear. V shed 4 bases and J shed 3 bases, with 13 bases lying between them. CDR3 length: 15 residues. Looked up from germline, CDR1 is MNHNS and CDR2 is SASEGT. CDR3 coding DNA: TGTGCCAGCAGTGCTCTTGGCCAGGCCAATCAGCCCCAGCATTTT. Translated, it gives CASSALGQANQPQHF.

Written as DNA, the CDR3 is TGCAGTGCCATCGACAGGGGGTACACCGGGGAGCTGTTTTTT. Translating gives CSAIDRGYTGELFF. The chain carries TRBV20-1 and TRBJ2-2; 9 positions agree with TRBD1. V lost 6 bases and J lost 3; bases outside the gene matches: 5. The V gene's germline CDR1 is DFQATT and CDR2 SNEGSKA (reference sequence). The CDR3 spans 14 residues.

On this clonotype itself: One junction end does not reproduce the germline sequence, and a read error may be involved. The chain combines TRBV12-3 or TRBV12-4 with TRBJ1-5, with TRBD1 as a possible D gene (6 bases). CDR3 size: 17 residues. This CDR3 is CARSLGGQGRNNQPQHF. Here the CDR3 DNA reads TGTGCCAGAAGTTTAGGGGGGCAGGGGAGGAACAATCAGCCCCAGCATTTT.

The chain is built from TRBV9 and TRBJ2-4; D might be TRBD1 (5 bases). V lost 4 bases and J lost 6, with 14 bases in between. CDR1 and CDR2 (germline): SGDLS, YYNGEE. This CDR3 has 14 amino acids. The CDR3 is CASSLTDNANIQYF. The CDR3 bases are TGTGCCAGCAGCCTAACGGACAACGCAAACATTCAGTACTTC.

The chain is built from TRBV12-3 or TRBV12-4 and TRBJ1-2, with D maybe TRBD1 (5 bases). V shed 5 bases and J shed 2 bases, with 12 bases lying between them. There are 14 residues in the CDR3. The CDR3 loop is CASSPGTQNYGYTF. CDR3 DNA: TGTGCCAGCAGTCCCGGGACTCAGAACTATGGCTACACCTTC.

The chain combines TRBV7-6 with TRBJ2-7; D remains ambiguous. The CDR3 extends over 14 amino acids. The V and J ends lost 1 base and 5 bases respectively, with 12 bases between them. CDR1 and CDR2 from the germline V gene are SGHVS and FNYEAQ. The CDR3: CASSLGTSLHEQYF. CDR3 DNA sequence: TGTGCCAGCAGCTTAGGGACGTCCTTGCACGAGCAGTACTTC.

This rearrangement joins TRBV30 to TRBJ1-1; D remains unclear. CDR3 length equals 16 residues. Trimming cost V 4 bases and J 0 bases, with 18 bases left between them. Germline-derived CDR1 and CDR2 are GTSNPN and SVGIG (reference sequence). In DNA, the CDR3 is TGTGCCTGGACCAAGCTCGGGCCCGCCATGAACACTGAAGCTTTCTTT. Amino acid sequence: CAWTKLGPAMNTEAFF. Full variable domain (outside the CDR3, taken from reference TRBV30 and TRBJ1-1): SQTIHQWPATLVQPVGSPLSLECTVEGTSNPNLYWYRQAAGRGLQLLFYSVGIGQISSEVPQNLSASRPQDRQFILSSKKLLLSDSGFYLCAWTKLGPAMNTEAFFGQGTRLTVV.

The V call is TRBV27, the J call TRBJ2-7; D is undetermined. CDR1 is MNHEY, CDR2 SMNVEV, per germline (reference sequence). Deletions cut 1 base from V and 4 bases from J, with 14 bases between. The CDR3 is 15 amino acids. As DNA, the CDR3 is TGTGCCAGCAGTTTATTAAATGGGAACACATACGAGCAGTACTTC. Protein: CASSLLNGNTYEQYF.

The chain carries TRBV27 and TRBJ2-5; D may be TRBD2 (6 bases). The germline V gene encodes CDR1 MNHEY and CDR2 SMNVEV (reference sequence). The CDR3 has 15 residues. Deletions cut 6 bases from V and 1 base from J, with 15 bases between. The CDR3 sequence is CASRPNRGIQETQYF. In nucleotides, the CDR3 is TGTGCCAGCAGGCCGAACCGGGGGATCCAAGAGACCCAGTACTTC.